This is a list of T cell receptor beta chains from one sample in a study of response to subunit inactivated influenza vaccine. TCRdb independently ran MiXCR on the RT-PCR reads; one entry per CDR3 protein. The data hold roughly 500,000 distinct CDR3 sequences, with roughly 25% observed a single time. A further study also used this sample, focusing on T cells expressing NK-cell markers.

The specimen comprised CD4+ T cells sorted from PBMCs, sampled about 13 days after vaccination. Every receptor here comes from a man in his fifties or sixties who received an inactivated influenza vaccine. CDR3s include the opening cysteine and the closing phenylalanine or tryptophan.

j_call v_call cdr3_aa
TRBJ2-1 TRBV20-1 CSAPLAGYYNEQFF
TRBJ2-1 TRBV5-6 CASSLVSSGRPRGNEQFF
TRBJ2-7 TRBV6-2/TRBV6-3 CASSTPTSEQYF
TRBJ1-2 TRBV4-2 CASSQASAYGYTF
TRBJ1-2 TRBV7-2 CASRVGAGNQNYGYTF
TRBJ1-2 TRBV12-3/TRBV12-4 CASSLGGGNLGYTF
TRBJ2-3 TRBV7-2 CASSYSGTSTDTQYF
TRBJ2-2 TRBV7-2 CASTWPVNTGELFF
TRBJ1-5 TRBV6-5 CASSYSGGRGNQPQHF
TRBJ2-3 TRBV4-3 CASSHTSGTTDTQYF
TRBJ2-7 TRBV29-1 CSVVPAGTYEQYF
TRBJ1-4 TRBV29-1 CSVEQGAREKLFF
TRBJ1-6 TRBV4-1 CASSHRNSPLHF
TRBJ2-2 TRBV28 CASSSPVFTAFSYTGELFF
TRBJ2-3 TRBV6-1 CASGRTESQYF
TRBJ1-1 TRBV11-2 CASSPGDRGRDTEAFF
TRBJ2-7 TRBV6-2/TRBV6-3 CASSDRGQSEQYF
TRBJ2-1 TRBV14 CASSAFRNEQFF
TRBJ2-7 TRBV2 CASDKPFPSYEQYF
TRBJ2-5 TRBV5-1 CASSLDGGSRETQYF
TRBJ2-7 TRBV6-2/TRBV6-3 CASTLTSGGYEQYF
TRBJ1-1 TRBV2 CASRGERNTEAFF
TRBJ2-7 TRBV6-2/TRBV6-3 CASKSPLAGTYEQYF
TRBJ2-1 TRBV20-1 CSARVGLRTSGRASNEQFF
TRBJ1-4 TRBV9 CASSVAPGSGEKLFF
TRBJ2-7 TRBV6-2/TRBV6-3 CASSYSNRGLSYEQYF
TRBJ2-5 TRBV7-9 CASSLTGRRETQYF
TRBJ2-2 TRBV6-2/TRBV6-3 CASSFPRRLGPGELFF
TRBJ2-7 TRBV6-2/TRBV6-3 CASIIASGSYEQYF
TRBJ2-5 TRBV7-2 CASSLGSGVQETQYF
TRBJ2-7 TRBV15 CATSRYRDRGYEQYF
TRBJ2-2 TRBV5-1 CASSASTRGRSTGELFF
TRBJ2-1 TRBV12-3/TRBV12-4 CASSLGFLYNEQFF
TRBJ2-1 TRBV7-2 CASSPLFNGGEQFF
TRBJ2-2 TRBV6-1 CASSADTKVGELFF
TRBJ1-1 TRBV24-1 CATRDRGRGEAFF
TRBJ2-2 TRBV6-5 CASIKVTWDTGELFF
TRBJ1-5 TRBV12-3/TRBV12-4 CASRDGTGDFQPQHF
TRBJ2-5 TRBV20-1 CSARWLAGGETQYF
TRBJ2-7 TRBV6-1 CASSRTGFTYEQYF
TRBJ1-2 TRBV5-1 CASSRGQGTYGYTF
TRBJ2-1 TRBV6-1 CASSLRGLRAGEQFF
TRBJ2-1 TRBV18 CASSPGVGNEQFF
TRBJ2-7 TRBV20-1 CSAFGGGTYEQYF
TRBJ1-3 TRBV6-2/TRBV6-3 CASSRGMASGNTIYF
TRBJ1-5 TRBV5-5 CASSSEDRFNQPQHF
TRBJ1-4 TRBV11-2 CASSLSAGTNEKLFF
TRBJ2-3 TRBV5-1 CASTLRGPTDTQYF
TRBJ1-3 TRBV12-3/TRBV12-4 CASKPYAGGSGNTIYF
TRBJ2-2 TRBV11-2 CASSLASTGELFF